Below are 19 T cell receptor beta chains sequenced from a single sample in a study of blood T cell repertoires in COVID-19. The repertoire was sequenced with immunoSEQ multiplex PCR; TCRdb's copy has only in-frame clones and lacks some. The sample lists about 200,000 clones; approximately 78% were seen once. Sequencing input: peripheral blood. These receptors were collected from an elderly woman with COVID-19, enrolled during active disease.

This chain joins TRBV18 and TRBJ2-7; D unresolved. This CDR3 spans 13 amino acids. Germline V lookup: CDR1 KGHSH, CDR2 LQKENI. Trimming shortened V by 6 bases and J by 7 bases, and 16 bases separated the two germline ends. The CDR3 reads CASSSLMAREQYF. Written as DNA, the CDR3 is TGTGCCAGCTCCTCCTTAATGGCCAGGGAGCAGTACTTC. Full variable domain (missing parts from reference TRBV18 and TRBJ2-7): NAGVMQNPRHLVRRRGQEARLRCSPMKGHSHVYWYRQLPEEGLKFMVYLQKENIIDESGMPKERFSAEFPKEGPSILRIQQVVRGDSAAYFCASSSLMAREQYFGPGTRLTVT.

Concerning this clone itself: Additional DNA sequences in this sample encode the identical CDR3. This chain uses TRBV7-3 with TRBJ1-2; 7 bases line up with TRBD1. The V gene end was trimmed by 8 bases and the J gene end by 4 bases; junction bases not matched to a gene: 7. Germline V lookup: CDR1 SGHTA, CDR2 FQGTGA. The CDR3 runs 13 residues. CDR3 nucleotides: TGTGCCAGCTCCCTAGGGACAGCCTATGGCTACACCTTC. Amino acid sequence: CASSLGTAYGYTF.

J is TRBJ2-7 and V is TRBV6-6; the D is unclear. Germline V gene lookup returns CDR1 MNHNY and CDR2 SVGAGI (reference sequence). The length of the CDR3 is 11 residues. V lost 5 bases and J 6 bases, leaving 8 bases between the germline ends. CDR3 DNA: TGTGCCAGCAGTGAGTTAACCGAGCAGTACTTC. Amino acids: CASSELTEQYF.

This clone was counted only a few times. The gene calls are TRBV12-3 or TRBV12-4 and TRBJ2-1; 13 nucleotides match TRBD2. There are 13 residues in the CDR3. V was clipped by 10 bases and J by 7 bases; unmatched bases: 4. The CDR3 nucleotides are TGTGCCACGACTAGCGGGAGGTCGAATGAGCAGTTCTTC. Translation: CATTSGRSNEQFF.

This clone was recorded once. The rearrangement joins TRBV30 to TRBJ2-5; D remains unclear. The CDR3 is 13 residues long. Germline-derived CDR1 and CDR2 are GTSNPN and SVGIG (reference sequence). V was cut by 0 bases and J by 1 base, with 6 bases left in between. CDR3 in amino acids: CAWSVLTQETQYF. The CDR3 nucleotides are TGTGCCTGGAGTGTACTTACCCAAGAGACCCAGTACTTC.

The chain has TRBV5-1 and TRBJ1-4; TRBD1 matches at 9 bases. CDR1 and CDR2 from the germline V gene are SGHRS and YFSETQ. V gave up 5 bases and J gave up 3 bases; unmatched junction bases: 11. This CDR3 comprises 17 residues. In DNA, the CDR3 is TGCGCCAGCAGGGTTCACGGGACAGGGCTAGCTAATGAAAAACTGTTTTTT. It specifies CASRVHGTGLANEKLFF.

The CDR3 is CASSFSSPFDTQYF. In DNA form, the CDR3 reads TGTGCCAGCAGCTTTAGCTCCCCATTTGATACGCAGTATTTT. This chain connects TRBV9 to TRBJ2-3; no firm D call. Trimming left V 4 bases short and J 6 bases short, with 15 bases between. The CDR3 has 14 residues. From germline, CDR1 is SGDLS and CDR2 YYNGEE.

The CDR3 region has the DNA TGTGCCAGCAGTCCACGCGACAGCCTTACAGTCTCTGGAAACACCATATATTTT. Translating gives CASSPRDSLTVSGNTIYF. The rearrangement joins TRBV6-6 to TRBJ1-3, with a weak D call TRBD1 (5 bases). This CDR3 is built from 18 residues. The germline V gene encodes CDR1 MNHNY and CDR2 SVGAGI (reference sequence). V was trimmed by 5 bases and J by 0 bases, leaving 20 bases between them.

V gene TRBV10-3 combines with J gene TRBJ1-2; 7 nucleotides line up with TRBD1. Per germline, CDR1 ENHRY and CDR2 SYGVKD. The CDR3 is made up of 17 amino acids. The ends lost 0 bases at V and 4 bases at J; junction bases unmatched: 11. This chain's CDR3 is CAISESSGGTAIYGYTF. The DNA of the CDR3 is TGTGCCATCAGTGAGTCGTCTGGAGGGACAGCGATCTATGGCTACACCTTC.

The chain joins TRBV7-3 to TRBJ1-3, with 7 nucleotides matching TRBD1. The CDR3 runs to 15 residues. Germline-derived CDR1 and CDR2 are SGHTA and FQGTGA. Germline trimming cut 5 bases from V and 4 bases from J; bases unmatched to any gene: 8. CDR3 sequence (DNA): TGTGCCAGCAGCGTAAGAGGGACAGCAGGAAACACCATATATTTT. As protein: CASSVRGTAGNTIYF.

The chain couples TRBV7-9 to TRBJ1-2; TRBD1 is a possible D gene (5 bases). V gave up 8 bases and J gave up 5 bases, with 15 bases separating them. This CDR3 region has 13 residues. Germline assignment: CDR1 SEHNR and CDR2 FQNEAQ (reference sequence). DNA of the CDR3: TGTGCCAGCGGTGACAGTGGACTATATGGCTACACCTTC. Translation: CASGDSGLYGYTF.

The rearrangement links TRBV29-1 to TRBJ1-3; no clear D. V lost 4 bases, J lost 3 bases, and 7 bases lay in between. CDR3 size: 12 residues. From germline, CDR1 is SQVTM and CDR2 ANQGSEA. Here the CDR3 reads CSVGEGGNTIYF. Written as DNA, the CDR3 is TGCAGCGTTGGGGAGGGTGGAAACACCATATATTTT.

The chain is built from TRBV19 and TRBJ2-1; 9 nucleotides match TRBD1. The CDR3 consists of 14 residues. V was clipped by 9 bases and J by 3 bases; unmatched bases: 6. Per the germline V gene, CDR1 is LNHDA and CDR2 is SQIVND (reference sequence). The CDR3 loop is CASTPGQGYNEQFF. CDR3 in DNA: TGTGCCAGCACCCCGGGACAGGGCTACAATGAGCAGTTCTTC.

This rearrangement joins TRBV3-1 (or the pseudogene TRBV3-2) to TRBJ1-1; 10 bases line up with TRBD1. CDR1 LGHDT and CDR2 YNNKEL come from the germline V gene (reference sequence). The CDR3 has 14 residues. V was pared by 1 base and J by 6 bases, with 2 bases of the junction left unmatched. The DNA of the CDR3 is TGTGCCAGCAGCCAAGTGGGGACAGGGGCTGAAGCTTTCTTT. Translation: CASSQVGTGAEAFF.

The rearrangement links TRBV5-1 to TRBJ1-2; 7 bases match TRBD1. The length of the CDR3 is 16 residues. V gave up 2 bases and J gave up 8 bases; unmatched junction bases: 15. Germline V gene data show CDR1 as SGHRS and CDR2 as YFSETQ. CDR3: CASSLQGFGSTGGYTF. In DNA form, the CDR3 reads TGCGCCAGCAGCTTACAGGGGTTCGGCTCGACGGGAGGCTACACCTTC.

V and J are TRBV28 and TRBJ2-7, with D tentatively TRBD1 (6 bases). Germline V gene lookup returns CDR1 MDHEN and CDR2 SYDVKM. V dropped 2 bases and J dropped 0 bases, with 11 bases sitting between them. The length of the CDR3 is 15 residues. CDR3 sequence reads: CASSLGGPYSYEQYF. The CDR3 DNA reads as TGTGCCAGCAGTTTAGGGGGCCCTTACTCCTACGAGCAGTACTTC.

The V call is TRBV27, the J call TRBJ2-1; the match to TRBD2 covers 7 bases. V shed 4 bases, J shed 1 base, and the junction held 1 base outside the gene matches. The germline gives CDR1 MNHEY, CDR2 SMNVEV (reference sequence). CDR3 length: 14 amino acids. The CDR3 sequence: CASSSRGSYNEQFF. In DNA, the CDR3 is TGTGCCAGCAGTTCGCGGGGGTCCTACAATGAGCAGTTCTTC.

This clone was seen ten or more times. An end of the junction differs from the germline gene, which may be a read error. The chain carries TRBV2 and TRBJ1-2; D is undetermined. This CDR3 is built from 10 residues. From germline, CDR1 is SNHLY and CDR2 FYNNEI. The CDR3 nucleotides are TGTGCCAGCAGGACCCTAGGCCCCCACTTC. Translated: CASRTLGPHF.

V gene TRBV27 combines with J gene TRBJ2-7; a possible D gene is TRBD2 (6 bases). This CDR3 is built from 15 residues. Trimming took 4 bases from V and 2 from J, leaving 15 bases between them. Per germline, CDR1 MNHEY and CDR2 SMNVEV (reference sequence). CDR3 DNA: TGTGCCAGCAGTTCAGTAGGTGGAGGGGCCTACGAGCAGTACTTC. It codes for CASSSVGGGAYEQYF.